The T cell receptor (beta chain) under discussion was sequenced for a study of T cell changes during pregnancy in multiple sclerosis. Assay used: immunoSEQ multiplex PCR; TCRdb lists only in-frame clones, some missing. This table holds 40,000 to 45,000 clones, approximately 90% found once. Germline CDR1 reads LNHDA; CDR2 reads SQIVND (reference sequence). The CDR3 loop spans 14 amino acids. The V and J ends lost 3 bases and 1 base respectively, with 8 bases between them. V and J are TRBV19 and TRBJ2-3; D gene unclear. The sequences come from CD8+ T cells from peripheral blood mononuclear cells, collected in the third trimester of pregnancy. The receptor was derived from a female donor with multiple sclerosis, enrolled in a pregnancy study. The CDR3 is CASSILRGTDTQYF. CDR3 DNA: TGTGCCAGTAGTATCCTTCGGGGCACAGATACGCAGTATTTT.